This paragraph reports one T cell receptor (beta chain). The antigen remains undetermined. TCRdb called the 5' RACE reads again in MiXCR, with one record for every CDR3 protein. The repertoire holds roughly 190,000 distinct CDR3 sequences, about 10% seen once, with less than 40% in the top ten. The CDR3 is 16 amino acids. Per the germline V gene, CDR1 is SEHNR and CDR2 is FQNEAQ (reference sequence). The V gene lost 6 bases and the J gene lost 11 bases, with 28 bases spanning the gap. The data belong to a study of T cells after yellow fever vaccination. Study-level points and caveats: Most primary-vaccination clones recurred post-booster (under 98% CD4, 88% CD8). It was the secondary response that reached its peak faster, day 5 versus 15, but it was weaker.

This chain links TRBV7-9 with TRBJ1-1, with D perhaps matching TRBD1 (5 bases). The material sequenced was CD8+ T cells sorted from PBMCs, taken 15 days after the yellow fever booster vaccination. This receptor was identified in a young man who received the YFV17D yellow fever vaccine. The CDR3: CASRILRGERPTRAFF. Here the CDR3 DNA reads TGTGCCAGCAGGATATTACGGGGGGAGAGGCCTACTAGGGCTTTCTTT.